The following is a TCR beta chain sequence with its context. Clones were sequenced by immunoSEQ multiplex PCR, and TCRdb holds only the in-frame ones, with some missing. The sample has roughly 55,000 clones; around 86% are singletons. The sample comes from a study of blood T cell repertoires in COVID-19. Germline CDR1 is SGDLS and CDR2 is YYNGEE. Trimming removed 6 bases from V and 6 bases from J; junction bases left unmatched: 12. The CDR3 sequence is 15 residues long. The chain uses TRBV9 and TRBJ2-3, with 8 bases aligning to TRBD1. This TCR was recovered from a woman in her fifties or sixties with acute or convalescent COVID-19. The sequencing sample was made of peripheral blood. CDR3 loop: CASTRGQGARDTQYF. CDR3 DNA sequence: TGTGCCAGCACCCGAGGGCAGGGGGCGAGGGATACGCAGTATTTT.